This T cell receptor beta chain was sequenced for a study of blood T cell repertoires in COVID-19. Cohorts were assigned according to the clinical history that participants reported. Recovered participants had two consecutive negative NP/OP PCR tests, healthcare professional clearance, or symptom resolution. J gave up 6 bases and V 5 bases, and 9 bases lay outside the gene matches. CDR1 SGHTA and CDR2 FQGNSA come from the germline V gene. The length of the CDR3 is 15 residues. Sequencing was performed with immunoSEQ multiplex PCR; in TCRdb, only in-frame clones are kept and a portion is missing. The sample lists just over 300,000 clones, just over 85% occurring once.

V is TRBV7-2 and J is TRBJ2-2, with TRBD1 matching 7 bases. The TCR sequence derives from a man aged 25 to 45 who had recovered from COVID-19. The sample was PBMCs or T cells enriched from blood (not recorded which). The CDR3 reads CASSPRQGVPGELFF. CDR3 bases: TGTGCCAGCAGCCCTCGGCAGGGGGTCCCCGGGGAGCTGTTTTTT.